These 30 T cell receptor beta chains share one sample of origin, sequenced in a study of cytomegalovirus exposure and HLA in healthy donors. PCR amplification relied on 60 Vbeta primers (plus 13 Jbeta primers). Profiled with immunoSEQ multiplex PCR; TCRdb holds only in-frame clones, not every one. Seen here are some 150,000 clones, about 82% observed once, and the top ten hold 5.5% to 8%. Sequencing input: PBMCs. The origin of the receptors is a woman aged 25 to 45 in good health and CMV-seropositive.

The genes are TRBV29-1 and TRBJ2-3; maybe TRBD1 (6 bases). This CDR3 contains 15 residues. V was trimmed by 0 bases and J by 0 bases, leaving 10 bases between them. The V gene's germline CDR1 is SQVTM and CDR2 ANQGSEA. The CDR3, as DNA: TGCAGCGTTGAAGACAGGGGCTTTAGCACAGATACGCAGTATTTT. Its protein is CSVEDRGFSTDTQYF.

The chain joins TRBV7-6 to TRBJ2-2, with D uncertain. Germline CDR1 and CDR2: SGHVS and FNYEAQ. V shed 0 bases and J shed 1 base, with 3 bases lying between them. This CDR3 has 14 amino acids. The CDR3 protein is CASSLAQNTGELFF. The CDR3 DNA reads as TGTGCCAGCAGCTTAGCTCAGAACACCGGGGAGCTGTTTTTT.

This sequence joins TRBV15 and TRBJ1-1, with TRBD1 as a possible D gene (5 bases). This CDR3 has 15 amino acids. CDR1 is LNHNV, CDR2 YYDKDF, per germline (reference sequence). V lost 3 bases, J lost 0 bases, and 11 bases lay in between. CDR3 loop: CATSRERGVNTEAFF. CDR3 nucleotides: TGTGCCACCAGCAGGGAACGGGGGGTGAACACTGAAGCTTTCTTT.

This clone was seen a few times. The chain recombines TRBV10-3 with TRBJ1-2; D remains unclear. V was clipped by 3 bases and J by 6 bases, with 11 bases between them. Germline CDR1 and CDR2: ENHRY and SYGVKD. This CDR3 has 13 amino acids. CDR3 region: CAISDGVRHGYTF. CDR3 coding DNA: TGTGCCATCAGTGACGGGGTGAGGCATGGCTACACCTTC.

The rearrangement joins TRBV25-1 to TRBJ2-7; TRBD1 matches 7 bases. This CDR3 contains 14 residues. The V and J ends lost 6 bases and 2 bases, in that order; junction bases with no gene match: 7. Germline V lookup: CDR1 MGHDK, CDR2 SYGVNS. This chain's CDR3 is CASRGNRGTYEQYF. For the CDR3, the DNA is TGTGCCAGCAGGGGTAACAGGGGCACCTACGAGCAGTACTTC.

This chain's CDR3 is CATSRDTRVGQFF. CDR3 DNA: TGTGCCACCAGCCGGGACACCCGGGTCGGGCAGTTCTTC. This chain connects TRBV15 to TRBJ2-1; perhaps TRBD1 as D (6 bases). V gave up 5 bases and J gave up 12 bases, with 17 bases separating them. The germline V gene encodes CDR1 LNHNV and CDR2 YYDKDF (reference sequence). The CDR3 runs 13 residues.

This chain connects TRBV5-1 to TRBJ2-5, with 8 positions matching TRBD1. Germline V gene data show CDR1 as SGHRS and CDR2 as YFSETQ. This CDR3 has 15 residues. V was pared by 1 base and J by 4 bases, with 6 bases of the junction left unmatched. The chain's CDR3 is CASSLYSTGGETQYF. The CDR3, as DNA: TGCGCCAGCAGCTTGTACTCAACAGGGGGAGAGACCCAGTACTTC.

This clone was counted a few times. J is TRBJ2-6 and V is TRBV4-1; the D is unclear. Germline CDR1 and CDR2: MGHRA and YSYEKL. V gave up 4 bases and J gave up 0 bases, with 10 bases separating them. This CDR3 has 16 residues. The CDR3 sequence: CASSREPGSGANVLTF. CDR3 DNA: TGCGCCAGCAGCCGAGAACCCGGCTCTGGGGCCAACGTCCTGACTTTC.

In this sample, this clone turned up a few times. The V and J genes are TRBV7-2 and TRBJ2-7; 7 bases fit TRBD1. The CDR3 length is 14 residues. CDR1 and CDR2 (germline): SGHTA, FQGNSA. The V and J ends lost 2 bases and 5 bases, in that order; junction bases with no gene match: 6. The CDR3 is CASSLMATGNEQYF. The DNA for the CDR3 is TGTGCCAGCAGCTTAATGGCGACAGGGAACGAGCAGTACTTC.

This chain joins TRBV28 and TRBJ1-3; 8 nucleotides line up with TRBD1. This CDR3 is built from 13 residues. CDR1 MDHEN and CDR2 SYDVKM come from the germline V gene. V gave up 6 bases and J gave up 7 bases; unmatched junction bases: 5. CDR3 DNA: TGTGCCAGCAGCGACTACAGGGGGAACACCATATATTTT. Translated: CASSDYRGNTIYF.

The J gene is TRBJ1-1, the V gene TRBV7-3; the D is unclear. Germline CDR1 SGHTA, CDR2 FQGTGA. The CDR3 loop spans 15 amino acids. V was pared by 2 bases and J by 3 bases, with 13 bases between. The CDR3 spells CASSLLAARYTEAFF. The CDR3 coding sequence is TGTGCCAGCAGCTTATTGGCAGCGAGGTACACTGAAGCTTTCTTT.

The rearrangement links TRBV10-3 to TRBJ2-1; possibly TRBD1 for D (6 bases). Looked up from germline, CDR1 is ENHRY and CDR2 is SYGVKD. V was trimmed by 6 bases and J by 1 base, leaving 10 bases between them. The CDR3 length is 14 residues. The DNA for the CDR3 is TGTGCCATCAGCGACAGGCCTTCCTACAATGAGCAGTTCTTC. Residues: CAISDRPSYNEQFF.

The chain has TRBV5-4 and TRBJ2-1, with 10 nucleotides matching TRBD2. Germline loops: CDR1 SGHNT, CDR2 YYREEE (reference sequence). The CDR3 runs to 16 residues. The V and J ends lost 9 bases and 0 bases, in that order; junction bases with no gene match: 9. DNA for the CDR3: TGTGCCACCGTGCGTAGCGGGGGGACCTCCTACAATGAGCAGTTCTTC. Amino acids: CATVRSGGTSYNEQFF.

The chain employs TRBV2 and TRBJ1-2, with 9 bases that match TRBD1. The CDR3 extends over 17 amino acids. Germline V gene sequence: CDR1 SNHLY, CDR2 FYNNEI. Unmatched junction bases numbered 14, after V lost 1 base and J lost 8 bases. As DNA, the CDR3 is TGTGCCAGCAGTGAAGGCCCGGGACAGGGATTCGCTCGCGGCTACACCTTC. Protein sequence: CASSEGPGQGFARGYTF.

The chain has TRBV25-1 and TRBJ1-2, with D possibly being TRBD1 (5 bases). V lost 4 bases and J lost 1, with 13 bases in between. Germline V gives CDR1 MGHDK, CDR2 SYGVNS. The CDR3 loop spans 15 amino acids. CDR3 region: CASSGQQHGNYGYTF. CDR3 DNA sequence: TGTGCCAGCAGTGGACAGCAACATGGTAACTATGGCTACACCTTC.

V usage is TRBV5-6 and J usage is TRBJ2-7; D unclear. Trimming stripped 1 base from V and 2 bases from J, with 16 bases between. The CDR3 runs 16 residues. Germline V gene data show CDR1 as SGHDT and CDR2 as YYEEEE. CDR3 protein: CASSLPQQQLPYEQYF. In DNA form, the CDR3 reads TGTGCCAGCAGCTTGCCTCAACAGCAACTTCCCTACGAGCAGTACTTC.

The J gene is TRBJ1-6, the V gene TRBV7-8; maybe TRBD1 (5 bases). This CDR3 spans 14 amino acids. Trimming took off 2 bases at V and 9 bases at J, with 11 bases between the two ends. Germline V gene lookup returns CDR1 SGHVS and CDR2 FQNEAQ. In DNA, the CDR3 is TGTGCCAGCAGCTTATCCGCAACAGGTTCACCCCTCCACTTT. It is translated as CASSLSATGSPLHF.

This clone showed up just a few times. This sequence joins TRBV7-2 and TRBJ1-2, with TRBD1 matching over 7 bases. Germline CDR1 is SGHTA and CDR2 is FQGNSA. Trimming at V came to 6 bases and at J to 6 bases, leaving 13 bases not matched to a gene. This CDR3 is 15 amino acids long. The CDR3 sequence is CASRKDRQGGDGYTF. The DNA of the CDR3 is TGTGCCAGCAGAAAAGATCGACAGGGCGGGGATGGCTACACCTTC.

This sequence joins TRBV27 and TRBJ2-2; 11 bases fit TRBD2. V was clipped by 4 bases and J by 3 bases; unmatched bases: 7. The CDR3 has 17 residues. Germline loops: CDR1 MNHEY, CDR2 SMNVEV (reference sequence). The CDR3 spells CASSSPLAGGYTGELFF. The DNA for the CDR3 is TGTGCCAGCAGTTCCCCCCTAGCGGGGGGTTACACCGGGGAGCTGTTTTTT.

This chain joins TRBV5-4 and TRBJ2-7; possibly TRBD1 for D (6 bases). The V gene's germline CDR1 is SGHNT and CDR2 YYREEE (reference sequence). This CDR3 comprises 14 residues. V lost 3 bases, J lost 1 base, and 11 bases lay in between. In nucleotides, the CDR3 is TGTGCCAGCAGCTGGGGGCGTGGGTCCTACGAGCAGTACTTC. Protein sequence: CASSWGRGSYEQYF.

The chain carries TRBV6-5 and TRBJ1-1; D remains ambiguous. CDR3 length equals 15 residues. The V and J ends lost 0 bases and 5 bases respectively, with 13 bases between them. CDR1 is MNHEY and CDR2 is SVGAGI in the germline V gene. The CDR3 nucleotides are TGTGCCAGCAGTTACTCGTCCGGGTTGGAGACTGAAGCTTTCTTT. Amino acid sequence: CASSYSSGLETEAFF.

The chain has TRBV13 and TRBJ2-1; possible D gene TRBD2, 6 bases. From germline, CDR1 is PRHDT and CDR2 FYEKMQ (reference sequence). The length of the CDR3 is 14 residues. V lost 3 bases, J lost 3 bases, and 9 bases lay in between. The CDR3 region is CASSFGLYYNEQFF. Written as DNA, the CDR3 is TGTGCCAGCAGCTTCGGACTATACTACAATGAGCAGTTCTTC.

This rearrangement joins TRBV7-2 to TRBJ1-4; 8 bases are shared with TRBD1. The V gene end was trimmed by 5 bases and the J gene end by 0 bases; junction bases not matched to a gene: 5. The CDR3 covers 16 residues. Germline assignment: CDR1 SGHTA and CDR2 FQGNSA. The CDR3 sequence: CASSADREATNEKLFF. The CDR3 bases are TGTGCCAGCAGCGCGGACAGGGAAGCAACTAATGAAAAACTGTTTTTT.

This chain uses TRBV6-1 with TRBJ1-2; D gene ambiguous. Germline values: CDR1 MNHNS, CDR2 SASEGT. This CDR3 is 12 amino acids long. V gave up 1 base and J gave up 5 bases, with 5 bases separating them. This chain's CDR3 is CASSEVLYGYTF. Written as DNA, the CDR3 is TGTGCCAGCAGTGAAGTGCTATATGGCTACACCTTC.

This chain joins TRBV6-5 and TRBJ2-3; 7 positions agree with TRBD1. V shed 0 bases and J 4 bases; nucleotides not matched to a gene: 7. This CDR3 has 16 amino acids. Germline V gene lookup returns CDR1 MNHEY and CDR2 SVGAGI. The CDR3 DNA reads TGTGCCAGCAGTTACTCGACAGGGCGAGTAGCAGATACGCAGTATTTT. Translating gives CASSYSTGRVADTQYF.

The rearrangement uses TRBV7-6 and TRBJ1-4; TRBD1 agrees at 8 bases. V lost 2 bases and J lost 7; bases outside the gene matches: 18. Germline CDR1 SGHVS, CDR2 FNYEAQ. The CDR3 sequence is 19 residues long. CDR3 sequence reads: CASSLLSPWGDRGGEKLFF. The CDR3 nucleotides read TGTGCCAGCAGCTTATTGAGTCCGTGGGGAGACAGGGGTGGTGAAAAACTGTTTTTT.

This clone was seen just once. The V call is TRBV28, the J call TRBJ1-1; 9 positions match TRBD1. The CDR3 totals 15 residues. The germline V gene encodes CDR1 MDHEN and CDR2 SYDVKM. J gave up 3 bases and V 2 bases, and 4 bases lay outside the gene matches. The chain's CDR3 is CASSLGDREHTEAFF. Here the CDR3 DNA reads TGTGCCAGCAGTTTAGGGGACAGGGAACACACTGAAGCTTTCTTT.

This clone has more than one count but fewer than ten. The chain carries TRBV5-1 and TRBJ2-2; 8 positions match TRBD2. Germline CDR1 reads SGHRS; CDR2 reads YFSETQ. The length of the CDR3 is 15 residues. V was pared by 5 bases and J by 6 bases, with 9 bases of the junction left unmatched. CDR3 DNA sequence: TGCGCCAGCAGACCCGGGACTAGATCGTCCGGGGAGCTGTTTTTT. Translation gives CASRPGTRSSGELFF.

This clone is a singleton in its sample. The chain carries TRBV4-2 and TRBJ1-1; D perhaps matches TRBD1 (5 bases). The length of the CDR3 is 14 residues. Germline V gene sequence: CDR1 LGHNA, CDR2 YNFKEQ. The ends were cut back, 3 bases at V and 4 bases at J, with 12 bases in the middle. The CDR3 DNA reads TGTGCCAGCAGCCAGGTCCAGGGCGTCACTGAAGCTTTCTTT. It codes for CASSQVQGVTEAFF.

The rearrangement joins TRBV7-9 to TRBJ2-3; a possible D gene is TRBD2 (7 bases). The CDR3 loop spans 14 amino acids. Germline V gene data show CDR1 as SEHNR and CDR2 as FQNEAQ (reference sequence). Deletions cut 6 bases from V and 2 bases from J, with 12 bases between. CDR3 region: CASRRGADTDTQYF. DNA for the CDR3: TGTGCCAGCAGACGGGGGGCCGACACAGATACGCAGTATTTT. The full variable domain, completed using reference TRBV7-9 and TRBJ2-3, is DTGVSQNPRHKITKRGQNVTFRCDPISEHNRLYWYRQTLGQGPEFLTYFQNEAQLEKSRLLSDRFSAERPKGSFSTLEIQRTEQGDSAMYLCASRRGADTDTQYFGPGTRLTVL.